This T cell receptor beta chain was sequenced in a study of T cell responses to AZD1222 COVID-19 vaccine. Findings of the study overall: Dominant CD4 TCR responses targeted spike regions 160-218 and 743-854. White British donors predominated, females outnumbered males, and clonal diversity was possibly underestimated. There were repertoire samples only from the period after the peak T cell response.

Details on this clone: Antigen unknown.

The method was immunoSEQ multiplex PCR; TCRdb's version includes in-frame clones alone and lacks a portion of them. Here the sample spans some 150,000 clones, roughly nine tenths being singletons. V was trimmed by 4 bases and J by 8 bases, leaving 17 bases between them. The germline V gene has CDR1 KGHSH and CDR2 LQKENI. The CDR3 runs 15 residues. The chain uses TRBV18 and TRBJ1-4; maybe TRBD1 (5 bases). The sequences come from peripheral blood, collected on day 0 of AZD1222 vaccination. The sequence was collected from an adult in good health. The CDR3 sequence is CASSHNQGRDEKLFF. Here the CDR3 DNA reads TGTGCCAGCTCACACAATCAGGGCAGGGACGAAAAACTGTTTTTT.